Listed here are 22 T cell receptor beta chains from one sample, sequenced in a study of blood T cell repertoires in COVID-19. Here immunoSEQ multiplex PCR was the method, and the copy in TCRdb shows in-frame clones only, minus some. This repertoire shows tens of thousands of clones, 83% found once; its top ten account for 10%. Sequenced material: peripheral blood. The receptors stem from a man between 45 and 60 years old with COVID-19, enrolled during active disease.

This sequence joins TRBV3-1 (or the pseudogene TRBV3-2) and TRBJ2-1, with 8 bases lining up with TRBD2. J gave up 8 bases and V 7 bases, and 10 bases lay outside the gene matches. Germline V lookup: CDR1 LGHDT, CDR2 YNNKEL (reference sequence). CDR3 length equals 14 residues. The CDR3, as DNA: TGTGCCAGCAAGGTAGCGGGAAGGAGCCATGAGCAGTTCTTC. Its translation: CASKVAGRSHEQFF.

The chain links TRBV7-2 to TRBJ2-2; TRBD2 might be the D (6 bases). Trimming stripped 3 bases from V and 5 bases from J, with 16 bases between. Germline-derived CDR1 and CDR2 are SGHTA and FQGNSA. The CDR3 is 16 amino acids. CDR3 amino acids: CASSFGGAGPTGELFF. CDR3 nucleotide sequence: TGTGCCAGCAGCTTTGGAGGGGCGGGGCCTACCGGGGAGCTGTTTTTT.

The chain combines TRBV6-4 with TRBJ2-6; D not certain. Germline V gives CDR1 MRHNA, CDR2 SNTAGT. With 0 bases removed from V and 0 bases from J, the gap between germline ends came to 3 bases. The CDR3 sequence is 15 residues long. In nucleotides, the CDR3 is TGTGCCAGCAGTGACTCTAGCTCTGGGGCCAACGTCCTGACTTTC. This encodes CASSDSSSGANVLTF.

This clone was seen a few times. The gene calls are TRBV6-5 and TRBJ1-1; D possibly corresponds to TRBD1 (5 bases). The CDR3 extends over 14 amino acids. Trimming removed 7 bases at V and 5 bases at J, with 17 bases between. CDR1 is MNHEY and CDR2 is SVGAGI in the germline V gene. CDR3 DNA sequence: TGTGCCAGCAACAGAGCAGGGCGGGGGACTGAAGCTTTCTTT. Residues: CASNRAGRGTEAFF.

CDR3 in amino acids: CAWSRQGGNTIYF. CDR3 bases: TGTGCCTGGAGTCGGCAGGGCGGAAACACCATATATTTT. The V call is TRBV30, the J call TRBJ1-3; D is possibly TRBD1 (5 bases). Germline-derived CDR1 and CDR2 are GTSNPN and SVGIG (reference sequence). The CDR3 runs 13 residues. Trimming cost V 2 bases and J 4 bases, with 9 bases left between them.

With regard to this clone: The CDR3 end shows no conserved phenylalanine or tryptophan, and so a read error is likely. No DNA is shown, since the ends of the CDR3 on it are uncertain; the CDR3 is the one TCRdb lists. The V and J genes are TRBV19 and TRBJ1-2; TRBD1 is taken as the D call from the table, unchecked against the DNA. Germline V CDR1 and CDR2: LNHDA, SQIVND (reference sequence). The CDR3 sequence runs 9 residues, both termini included. This CDR3 is CASSPGQGI.

V usage is TRBV6-5 and J usage is TRBJ2-7, with a weak D call TRBD2 (6 bases). Germline CDR1 reads MNHEY; CDR2 reads SVGAGI. CDR3 size: 12 residues. V was clipped by 8 bases and J by 2 bases, with 10 bases between them. The DNA of the CDR3 is TGTGCCAGCGGGGAGGTCACCTACGAGCAGTACTTC. This encodes CASGEVTYEQYF.

The genes are TRBV7-9 and TRBJ1-1, with D perhaps matching TRBD1 (5 bases). Trimming stripped 7 bases from V and 1 base from J, with 13 bases between. Germline V gene sequence: CDR1 SEHNR, CDR2 FQNEAQ (reference sequence). The CDR3 is 14 amino acids. CDR3: CASTRTGGNTEAFF. CDR3 DNA: TGTGCCAGCACAAGGACGGGGGGGAACACTGAAGCTTTCTTT.

This chain connects TRBV28 to TRBJ2-1, with 7 bases aligning to TRBD2. CDR3 length: 13 amino acids. J was trimmed by 4 bases and V by 6 bases; bases with no gene match: 3. Germline V gives CDR1 MDHEN, CDR2 SYDVKM. CDR3 DNA: TGTGCCAGCAGGCCGGGGGGATACAATGAGCAGTTCTTC. It yields the protein CASRPGGYNEQFF.

This chain joins TRBV2 and TRBJ2-3; TRBD2 matches 12 bases. Unmatched junction bases numbered 0, after V lost 2 bases and J lost 6 bases. This CDR3 spans 14 amino acids. In germline, CDR1 is SNHLY, CDR2 FYNNEI. The CDR3 DNA reads as TGTGCCAGCAGTGAACTAGCGGGAGGGGATACGCAGTATTTT. This gives the protein CASSELAGGDTQYF.

V gene TRBV24-1 combines with J gene TRBJ2-1, with TRBD1 as a possible D gene (6 bases). The V end lost 3 bases, the J end lost 7 bases, and 9 bases lay between the germline ends. The CDR3 sequence is 13 residues long. Germline V gene data show CDR1 as KGHDR and CDR2 as SFDVKD. The CDR3 DNA reads TGTGCCACCAGTGATCACAGGGAAAATGAGCAGTTCTTC. This translates into CATSDHRENEQFF.

This clone was observed a single time. The V call is TRBV5-4, the J call TRBJ1-1; D gene uncertain. Germline V gene lookup returns CDR1 SGHNT and CDR2 YYREEE (reference sequence). The CDR3 length is 13 residues. V gave up 4 bases and J gave up 0 bases, with 7 bases separating them. DNA for the CDR3: TGTGCCAGCAGCGAGGTACTGAACACTGAAGCTTTCTTT. It is translated as CASSEVLNTEAFF.

The rearrangement uses TRBV14 and TRBJ2-1, with 8 bases aligning to TRBD2. The V and J ends lost 0 bases and 7 bases, in that order; junction bases with no gene match: 11. This CDR3 contains 17 residues. Germline V gene sequence: CDR1 SGHDN, CDR2 FVKESK. CDR3 DNA sequence: TGTGCCAGCAGCCAAGATGGTTTTAGACCGGGGGGGAATGAGCAGTTCTTC. The encoded protein is CASSQDGFRPGGNEQFF.

The rearrangement uses TRBV10-3 and TRBJ2-1, with 10 bases fitting TRBD2. V gave up 5 bases and J gave up 2 bases; unmatched junction bases: 3. The CDR3 consists of 15 residues. CDR1 is ENHRY and CDR2 is SYGVKD in the germline V gene. In DNA form, the CDR3 reads TGTGCCATCAGTCTAGCGGGAGCGGCCTACAATGAGCAGTTCTTC. Its protein is CAISLAGAAYNEQFF.

V usage is TRBV30 and J usage is TRBJ2-2, with TRBD2 matching 10 bases. This CDR3 contains 15 residues. J was trimmed by 4 bases and V by 1 base; bases with no gene match: 3. CDR1 is GTSNPN and CDR2 is SVGIG in the germline V gene (reference sequence). The CDR3 nucleotides read TGTGCCTGGAGTGGGACTAGCGGACCCACCGGGGAGCTGTTTTTT. Its translation is CAWSGTSGPTGELFF.

Of note for this clone: Compared with germline, one end of the junction differs, possibly owing to a read error. This sequence joins TRBV14 and TRBJ1-5, with D uncertain. Germline CDR1 reads SGHDN; CDR2 reads FVKESK. The CDR3 is 16 amino acids. The CDR3 nucleotides read TGTGCTAGCAGACAAAACTCGGTAGTTAGCAATCAGCCCCAGCATTTT. Its protein is CASRQNSVVSNQPQHF.

CDR3: CASSPYRGNNEKLFF. CDR3 bases: TGTGCCAGCAGCCCGTACAGGGGCAACAATGAAAAACTGTTTTTT. The V call is TRBV3-1 (or the pseudogene TRBV3-2), the J call TRBJ1-4; 7 bases map to TRBD1. CDR1 and CDR2 (germline): LGHDT, YNNKEL (reference sequence). The junction had 7 bases not matched to a gene; V was cut back by 4 bases and J by 5 bases. The length of the CDR3 is 15 residues.

About this clone: The identical CDR3 is also encoded by other nucleotide sequences in the sample. V is TRBV7-9 and J is TRBJ2-7; the D is unclear. Per germline, CDR1 SEHNR and CDR2 FQNEAQ (reference sequence). The CDR3 contains 11 residues. The V end was cut by 6 bases, the J end by 3 bases, with 6 bases between. CDR3 coding DNA: TGTGCCAGCAGTCCTAGCTACGAGCAGTACTTC. Translation gives CASSPSYEQYF.

V usage is TRBV4-1 and J usage is TRBJ1-1; 9 positions agree with TRBD1. The CDR3 covers 15 residues. From germline, CDR1 is MGHRA and CDR2 YSYEKL. V dropped 0 bases and J dropped 7; count of bases not matched to a gene: 6. This CDR3 reads CASSQELGTGIEAFF. Here the CDR3 DNA reads TGCGCCAGCAGCCAAGAGTTAGGGACAGGGATTGAAGCTTTCTTT.

This chain links TRBV30 with TRBJ1-5, with a weak D call TRBD1 (5 bases). Germline values: CDR1 GTSNPN, CDR2 SVGIG (reference sequence). This CDR3 spans 13 amino acids. V lost 2 bases, J lost 6 bases, and 11 bases lay in between. Here the CDR3 DNA reads TGTGCCTGGAGTAAGGTGGGGGGTCAGCCCCAGCATTTT. It translates to CAWSKVGGQPQHF.

The V call is TRBV18, the J call TRBJ2-7, with 7 positions matching TRBD2. Germline assignment: CDR1 KGHSH and CDR2 LQKENI. The CDR3 covers 17 residues. The J segment lost 2 bases and the V segment lost 5 bases, leaving 15 bases of the junction unmatched. In nucleotides, the CDR3 is TGTGCCAGCTCAGCAACTTTCGGACTAGATAAGACCTACGAGCAGTACTTC. Translated, it gives CASSATFGLDKTYEQYF.

V usage is TRBV5-4 and J usage is TRBJ2-7, with a tentative D call TRBD2 (6 bases). Germline lookup yields CDR1 SGHNT and CDR2 YYREEE (reference sequence). This CDR3 spans 12 amino acids. V lost 1 base and J 10 bases, leaving 12 bases between the germline ends. The CDR3 bases are TGTGCCAGCAGCTTGAAAGGGGAGGTCCAGTACTTC. Translated: CASSLKGEVQYF.